A single T cell receptor (beta chain) is shown here with its context. Antigen specificity is unknown. The data were obtained in a study of OX40 agonist ivuxolimab in advanced cancers. Study-wide background: Across the patients, intravenous ivuxolimab was delivered every 2 weeks at 0.01 to 10 mg/kg. General study findings and limits: Clonal expansion from baseline to week 6 occurred in both CD4+ and CD8+ T cells.

CDR1 is MNHEY and CDR2 is SMNVEV in the germline V gene (reference sequence). The V gene lost 1 base and the J gene lost 8 bases, with 12 bases spanning the gap. This CDR3 contains 15 residues. Systemic immunosuppression or autoimmune disease history was grounds to exclude patients. Sequenced by immunoSEQ multiplex PCR; TCRdb stores in-frame clones only, minus some. The table includes some 70,000 clones, roughly 90% detected once. This clonotype originated in an adult with an advanced solid tumor such as melanoma, head and neck, liver or kidney cancer. The starting material was CD4+ or CD8+ T cells sorted from blood, obtained in a trial of the OX40 agonist ivuxolimab. The chain recombines TRBV27 with TRBJ1-6; tentatively, D is TRBD1 (5 bases). CDR3 sequence reads: CASSLYGGSHSPLHF. Here the CDR3 DNA reads TGTGCCAGCAGTTTATACGGGGGTTCGCATTCACCCCTCCACTTT.